Shown below are 24 T cell receptor beta chains from a single sample sequenced in a study of shared clonotypes between healthy human individuals (dated by TCRdb to about 2020). Libraries were prepared through the immunoSEQ multiplex PCR assay. The table was pulled from immuneACCESS by TCRdb, which kept in-frame rearrangements only. Such tables lose some clones; where checked, under half of the loss comes from unresolved V genes, and the rest has no known cause. For this sample there are fewer than 1.4 million clones; around 78% appear just once. Under 0.8% of the sample is taken by the ten largest. The specimen sequenced was memory CD4+ T cells from PBMCs. The sample's cell subset or site label, decoded: CD45RA-negative fraction. The receptors derive from a man aged 18-30 years in good health. Some clones in this sample may be carry-over from other donors' samples.

V gene TRBV10-3 combines with J gene TRBJ1-1; D is unresolved. Germline V gene lookup returns CDR1 ENHRY and CDR2 SYGVKD. This CDR3 region has 13 residues. Trimming removed 7 bases at V and 5 bases at J, with 14 bases between. Written as DNA, the CDR3 is TGTGCCATCACGGTACAGCCGGATACTGAAGCTTTCTTT. Its translation is CAITVQPDTEAFF.

V usage is TRBV7-6 and J usage is TRBJ1-2; D unclear. The CDR3 is made up of 14 amino acids. Between the trimmed V and J ends, which lost 5 bases and 3 bases, there was a span of 13 bases. The germline gives CDR1 SGHVS, CDR2 FNYEAQ. CDR3 sequence: CASSPSLSHYGYTF. The CDR3 DNA reads TGTGCCAGCAGCCCCAGTCTCTCTCACTATGGCTACACCTTC.

This CDR3 reads CASSVGGSTYEKLFF. As DNA, the CDR3 is TGTGCCAGCAGCGTAGGAGGCAGTACCTATGAAAAACTGTTTTTT. The rearrangement links TRBV9 to TRBJ1-4; the D is unclear. The V end lost 0 bases, the J end lost 6 bases, and 12 bases lay between the germline ends. The germline V gene has CDR1 SGDLS and CDR2 YYNGEE. The CDR3 covers 15 residues.

V is TRBV27 and J is TRBJ2-7; D remains ambiguous. CDR3 length: 14 amino acids. V lost 3 bases, J lost 0 bases, and 9 bases lay in between. Germline CDR1 and CDR2: MNHEY and SMNVEV (reference sequence). As DNA, the CDR3 is TGTGCCAGCAGTTTTACAGCAACCTCCTACGAGCAGTACTTC. This translates into CASSFTATSYEQYF.

This chain uses TRBV2 with TRBJ2-4; D gene ambiguous. From germline, CDR1 is SNHLY and CDR2 FYNNEI. The CDR3 contains 12 residues. Trimming took 6 bases from V and 6 from J, leaving 9 bases between them. CDR3 in DNA: TGTGCCAGCAGCCCGACCCTAAACATTCAGTACTTC. It translates to CASSPTLNIQYF.

V gene TRBV4-1 combines with J gene TRBJ2-3, with TRBD2 matching 9 bases. CDR3 length: 18 amino acids. After removal of 2 bases from V and 1 base from J, the junction contained 10 bases not matched to a gene. Germline V lookup: CDR1 MGHRA, CDR2 YSYEKL. The CDR3 loop is CASSQPRGTSLGTDTQYF. The CDR3 bases are TGCGCCAGCAGCCAACCTAGGGGGACTAGCTTGGGCACAGATACGCAGTATTTT.

The genes are TRBV7-9 and TRBJ1-2; D unresolved. The V end was cut by 6 bases, the J end by 1 base, with 12 bases between. The CDR3 sequence is 14 residues long. Germline V gene lookup returns CDR1 SEHNR and CDR2 FQNEAQ (reference sequence). CDR3 nucleotide sequence: TGTGCCAGCAGATCCGGGCAGAATAACTATGGCTACACCTTC. Its protein product is CASRSGQNNYGYTF.

V usage is TRBV28 and J usage is TRBJ2-7; 11 bases map to TRBD1. The CDR3 is 17 amino acids. V was pared by 2 bases and J by 0 bases, with 6 bases of the junction left unmatched. CDR1 and CDR2 from the germline V gene are MDHEN and SYDVKM. This CDR3 is CASSLLIGQGASYEQYF. CDR3 DNA: TGTGCCAGCAGTTTACTTATCGGACAGGGGGCCTCCTACGAGCAGTACTTC.

The chain couples TRBV27 to TRBJ2-7; tentatively, D is TRBD1 or TRBD2 (5 bases each). Germline values: CDR1 MNHEY, CDR2 SMNVEV (reference sequence). The V gene lost 0 bases and the J gene lost 0 bases, with 9 bases spanning the gap. The CDR3 has 15 residues. CDR3 DNA: TGTGCCAGCAGTTTATCGAGGGGCAGCTCCTACGAGCAGTACTTC. Its translation is CASSLSRGSSYEQYF.

The table lists this clone with a few counts. Other DNA sequences in this specimen translate into the identical CDR3. The chain is built from TRBV5-1 and TRBJ2-3; 11 bases agree with TRBD2. The CDR3 sequence is 16 residues long. V shed 0 bases, J shed 0 bases, and the junction held 0 bases outside the gene matches. Germline-derived CDR1 and CDR2 are SGHRS and YFSETQ. DNA of the CDR3: TGCGCCAGCAGCTTGGGGACTAGCGGGAGCACAGATACGCAGTATTTT. Translating gives CASSLGTSGSTDTQYF.

As concerns this clone: A much larger clonotype is one base distant, so this may be a read error. Within the sample, other DNA sequences also encode this same CDR3. This chain joins TRBV4-3 and TRBJ2-7, with TRBD1 matching over 10 bases. The CDR3 totals 15 residues. Germline CDR1 and CDR2: LGHNA and YSLEER. V was clipped by 4 bases and J by 2 bases; unmatched bases: 5. CDR3 nucleotide sequence: TGCGCCAGCAGCCGAGACGGGACAGGGGCCTACGAGCAGTACTTC. It is translated as CASSRDGTGAYEQYF.

This clone has only one observation. V and J are TRBV27 and TRBJ1-2; no firm D call. The V end was cut by 2 bases, the J end by 6 bases, with 10 bases between. Germline V gene sequence: CDR1 MNHEY, CDR2 SMNVEV (reference sequence). CDR3 length equals 13 residues. The CDR3 loop is CASSLRGFDGYTF. The CDR3 nucleotides are TGTGCCAGCAGTTTACGAGGATTCGATGGCTACACCTTC.

A word on this clone: Relative to the germline gene, one junction end is altered; a read error may explain this. The chain links TRBV2 to TRBJ1-4; 9 bases match TRBD1. In germline, CDR1 is SNHLY, CDR2 FYNNEI. This CDR3 comprises 11 residues. CDR3 DNA sequence: TGTGCCAGCAGTGATCAGGACAGGGGCTTGTTT. Protein sequence: CASSDQDRGLF.

The chain is built from TRBV4-3 and TRBJ1-2, with D uncertain. The V end was cut by 0 bases, the J end by 7 bases, with 12 bases between. The CDR3 totals 14 residues. In germline, CDR1 is LGHNA, CDR2 YSLEER. CDR3 amino acids: CASSQDLREGGYTF. CDR3 nucleotide sequence: TGCGCCAGCAGCCAAGATTTACGTGAGGGTGGCTACACCTTC.

V and J are TRBV7-8 and TRBJ2-5; perhaps D is TRBD1 or TRBD2 (5 bases each). The CDR3 length is 15 residues. Trimming took 4 bases from V and 0 from J, leaving 12 bases between them. Per germline, CDR1 SGHVS and CDR2 FQNEAQ. The CDR3 is CASSSNRGYQETQYF. Here the CDR3 DNA reads TGTGCCAGCAGCTCAAACCGGGGCTACCAAGAGACCCAGTACTTC. The complete variable domain, with remaining parts taken from reference TRBV7-8 and TRBJ2-5, reads GAGVSQSPRYKVAKRGQDVALRCDPISGHVSLFWYQQALGQGPEFLTYFQNEAQLDKSGLPSDRFFAERPEGSVSTLKIQRTQQEDSAVYLCASSSNRGYQETQYFGPGTRLLVL.

The chain carries TRBV11-2 and TRBJ2-7; D not certain. Germline-derived CDR1 and CDR2 are SGHAT and FQNNGV. Trimming cost V 5 bases and J 3 bases, with 17 bases left between them. This CDR3 contains 15 residues. CDR3 DNA: TGTGCCAGCAGCCCGCTCTGGTTAACCTTCTACGAGCAGTACTTC. It encodes CASSPLWLTFYEQYF. Together with reference TRBV11-2 and TRBJ2-7, the CDR3 gives the full variable domain: EAGVAQSPRYKIIEKRQSVAFWCNPISGHATLYWYQQILGQGPKLLIQFQNNGVVDDSQLPKDRFSAERLKGVDSTLKIQPAKLEDSAVYLCASSPLWLTFYEQYFGPGTRLTVT.

This clone appeared a few times. The chain couples TRBV18 to TRBJ1-5; perhaps TRBD1 as D (5 bases). The ends were cut back, 4 bases at V and 0 bases at J, with 7 bases in the middle. The CDR3 loop spans 14 amino acids. Germline loops: CDR1 KGHSH, CDR2 LQKENI. CDR3 protein: CASSQGNSNQPQHF. CDR3 sequence (DNA): TGTGCCAGCTCACAGGGGAATAGCAATCAGCCCCAGCATTTT.

The chain links TRBV29-1 to TRBJ2-2; 7 positions agree with TRBD2. This CDR3 spans 11 amino acids. Germline V gives CDR1 SQVTM, CDR2 ANQGSEA. V dropped 6 bases and J dropped 5; count of bases not matched to a gene: 0. Here the CDR3 DNA reads TGCAGCGTGGGAGGGACCGGGGAGCTGTTTTTT. Translating it yields CSVGGTGELFF.

This chain uses TRBV2 with TRBJ2-7, with 10 nucleotides matching TRBD2. Germline V gene sequence: CDR1 SNHLY, CDR2 FYNNEI. V was pared by 9 bases and J by 1 base, with 6 bases of the junction left unmatched. The CDR3 is 14 residues long. The CDR3 loop is CASLAGALSYEQYF. The DNA for the CDR3 is TGTGCCAGTCTAGCGGGGGCTCTTTCCTACGAGCAGTACTTC.

J is TRBJ2-7 and V is TRBV5-1, with TRBD2 identical over 8 bases. Germline assignment: CDR1 SGHRS and CDR2 YFSETQ. The ends lost 4 bases at V and 3 bases at J; junction bases unmatched: 6. The length of the CDR3 is 14 residues. The CDR3 spells CASSASGSLYEQYF. The CDR3 coding sequence is TGCGCCAGCAGCGCCAGCGGGAGTCTCTACGAGCAGTACTTC.

The chain uses TRBV25-1 and TRBJ1-2, with D maybe TRBD1 (5 bases). V lost 2 bases and J lost 4, with 8 bases in between. The CDR3 runs to 13 residues. In germline, CDR1 is MGHDK, CDR2 SYGVNS. The CDR3 spells CASSEIDSYGYTF. DNA for the CDR3: TGTGCCAGCAGTGAAATAGACAGCTATGGCTACACCTTC.

This clone was seen more than once but under ten times. This chain uses TRBV5-1 with TRBJ2-2; no clear D gene. Germline-derived CDR1 and CDR2 are SGHRS and YFSETQ. The CDR3 is 18 residues long. V shed 4 bases and J shed 2 bases, with 21 bases lying between them. Written as DNA, the CDR3 is TGCGCCAGCAGCCGACAAGTCGCGAGTACCGGTAACACCGGGGAGCTGTTTTTT. Translating gives CASSRQVASTGNTGELFF.

As for this clone: This same CDR3 is encoded by further DNA sequences in the sample. V gene TRBV7-3 combines with J gene TRBJ2-2, with D tentatively TRBD2 (5 bases). The CDR3 has 14 amino acids. With 3 bases removed from V and 1 base from J, the gap between germline ends came to 6 bases. Germline lookup yields CDR1 SGHTA and CDR2 FQGTGA. The chain's CDR3 is CASSFRGNTGELFF. The CDR3 DNA reads as TGTGCCAGCAGCTTCCGGGGGAACACCGGGGAGCTGTTTTTT.

Concerning this clone itself: Just one base apart from a much larger clone, this may be a read error. Within the sample, other DNA sequences also encode this same CDR3. The chain joins TRBV5-1 to TRBJ2-3; D might be TRBD2 (5 bases). The ends were cut back, 2 bases at V and 6 bases at J, with 7 bases in the middle. CDR3 size: 12 residues. CDR1 and CDR2 from the germline V gene are SGHRS and YFSETQ. The CDR3 region is CASSLTGDTQYF. The CDR3 DNA sequence: TGCGCCAGCAGCTTAACGGGGGATACGCAGTATTTT. Full variable domain (outside the CDR3, taken from reference TRBV5-1 and TRBJ2-3): KAGVTQTPRYLIKTRGQQVTLSCSPISGHRSVSWYQQTPGQGLQFLFEYFSETQRNKGNFPGRFSGRQFSNSRSEMNVSTLELGDSALYLCASSLTGDTQYFGPGTRLTVL.